The T cell receptor (beta chain) described here comes from a study of post-analysis software for immune sequencing data. The study, taken as a whole, reports: Roughly 5 TRBV segments (TRBV5-6, TRBV5-1 and TRBV20-1 among them) occurred more frequently in patients than in controls.

Germline loops: CDR1 SGHRS, CDR2 YFSETQ. The CDR3 sequence is 14 residues long. The V end was cut by 0 bases, the J end by 5 bases, with 9 bases between. This clonotype was counted a few times. Its specificity is unknown. Unique-molecular-identifier-tagged TCR beta cDNA libraries were used. From the PCR reads, TCRdb called clonotypes with MiXCR, one entry per CDR3 protein. The top ten hold 6% to 9% of the sample, which has about 430,000 distinct CDR3 sequences, over 30% seen once. The sequence derives from a girl aged 2-15 years with multiple sclerosis. Sequencing was done on a sample of blood. The chain combines TRBV5-1 with TRBJ1-5, with D unclear. The CDR3 spells CASSLVPADQPQHF. CDR3 DNA: TGCGCCAGCAGCTTGGTACCGGCGGATCAGCCCCAGCATTTT.